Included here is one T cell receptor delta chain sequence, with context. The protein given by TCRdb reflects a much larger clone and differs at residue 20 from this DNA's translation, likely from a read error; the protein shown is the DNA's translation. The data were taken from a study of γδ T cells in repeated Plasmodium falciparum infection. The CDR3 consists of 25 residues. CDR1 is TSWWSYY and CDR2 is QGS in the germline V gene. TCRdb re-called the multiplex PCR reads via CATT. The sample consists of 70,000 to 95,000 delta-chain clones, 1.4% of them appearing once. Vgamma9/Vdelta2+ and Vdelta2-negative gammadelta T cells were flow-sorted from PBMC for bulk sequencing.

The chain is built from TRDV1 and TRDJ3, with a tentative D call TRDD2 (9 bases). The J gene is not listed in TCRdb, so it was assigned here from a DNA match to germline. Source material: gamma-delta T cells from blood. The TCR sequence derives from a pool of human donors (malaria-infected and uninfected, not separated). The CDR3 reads CALGELAPLPTGGYQVPWDARQMFF. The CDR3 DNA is TGTGCTCTTGGGGAACTAGCTCCCCTTCCTACGGGGGGATATCAGGTTCCCTGGGACGCCCGACAGATGTTTTTC.